This is a list of T cell receptor beta chains from one sample in a study of T cells after posttransplantation cyclophosphamide. TCRdb keeps only in-frame clones here, not all; method: immunoSEQ multiplex PCR. The data contain 650 to 900 clones, more than 75% of them singletons. The starting material was CD4+ T cells sorted from blood, obtained after an allogeneic stem cell transplant with post-transplant cyclophosphamide. The origin of the receptors is a female patient in her 30s who received an allogeneic stem cell transplant from a related donor, was CMV-positive, and had no GVHD. Some T cells may be graft donor cells. CDR3s include the opening cysteine and the closing phenylalanine or tryptophan.

v_call	j_call	cdr3_aa
TRBV19	TRBJ2-6	CASSNRAGANVLTF
TRBV10-3	TRBJ1-5	CAMGQSFNQPQHF
TRBV6-5	TRBJ1-1	CASSDPWASTEAFF
TRBV9	TRBJ2-3	CASSSGGTQYF
TRBV5-4	TRBJ2-3	CASSPVGGGGTQYF
TRBV29-1	TRBJ1-2	CSSFGGAYGYTF
TRBV28	TRBJ2-7	CASNYGSYEQYF
TRBV27	TRBJ1-5	CASRPTGLGNQPQHF
TRBV7-2	TRBJ1-5	CASSLLPYSNQPQHF
TRBV4-2	TRBJ2-3	CASSQGAWEDRADTQYF
TRBV7-9	TRBJ2-7	CASSLEGTGRDEQYF
TRBV5-4	TRBJ1-2	CASRDPGISNYGYTF
TRBV11-2	TRBJ1-1	CASGQGPTPFF
TRBV27	TRBJ1-5	CASSLSGGFKWWSQHF
TRBV4-1	TRBJ2-3	CASSQRGLPDTQYF
TRBV5-6	TRBJ1-3	CASSSPSSGNTIYF
TRBV28	TRBJ1-1	CASSWRQGNTEAFF
TRBV10-3	TRBJ2-2	CAIRADRDPGELFF
TRBV7-3	TRBJ2-1	CASSLRLNNEQFF
TRBV4-3	TRBJ2-7	CASSQLLTGSWEQYF